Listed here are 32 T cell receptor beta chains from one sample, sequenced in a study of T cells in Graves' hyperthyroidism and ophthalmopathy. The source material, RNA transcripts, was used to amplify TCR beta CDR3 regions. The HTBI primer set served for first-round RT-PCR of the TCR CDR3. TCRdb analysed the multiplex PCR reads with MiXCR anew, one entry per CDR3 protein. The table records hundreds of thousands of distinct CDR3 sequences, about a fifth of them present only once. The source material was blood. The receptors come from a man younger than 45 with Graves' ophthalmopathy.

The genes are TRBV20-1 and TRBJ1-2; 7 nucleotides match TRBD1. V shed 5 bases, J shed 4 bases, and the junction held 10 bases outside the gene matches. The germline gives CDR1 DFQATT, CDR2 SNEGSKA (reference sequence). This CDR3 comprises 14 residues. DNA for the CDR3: TGCAGTGCTCCAGCTAACCGGGACAGCTATGGCTACACCTTC. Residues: CSAPANRDSYGYTF.

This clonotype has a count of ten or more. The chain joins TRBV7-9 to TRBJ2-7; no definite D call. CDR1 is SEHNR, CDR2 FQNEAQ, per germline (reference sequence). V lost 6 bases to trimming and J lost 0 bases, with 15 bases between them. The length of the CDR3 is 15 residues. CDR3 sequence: CASRGSGRSSYEQYF. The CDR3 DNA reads TGTGCCAGCAGAGGGTCGGGCCGAAGCTCCTACGAGCAGTACTTC.

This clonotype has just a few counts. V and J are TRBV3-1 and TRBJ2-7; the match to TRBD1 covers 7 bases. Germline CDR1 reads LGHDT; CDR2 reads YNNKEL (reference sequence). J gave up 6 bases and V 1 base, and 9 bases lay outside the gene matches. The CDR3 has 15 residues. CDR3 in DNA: TGTGCCAGCAGCCAAGCCAGGACAGGTGGTGGCGAGCAGTACTTC. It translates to CASSQARTGGGEQYF.

CDR3 sequence: CASSPQSGGRETQYF. CDR3 nucleotide sequence: TGTGCCAGCTCACCACAGTCAGGGGGCAGAGAGACCCAGTACTTC. J is TRBJ2-5 and V is TRBV18; TRBD1 matches at 8 bases. The CDR3 has 15 amino acids. Trimming removed 1 base from V and 4 bases from J; junction bases left unmatched: 5. CDR1 is KGHSH and CDR2 is LQKENI in the germline V gene.

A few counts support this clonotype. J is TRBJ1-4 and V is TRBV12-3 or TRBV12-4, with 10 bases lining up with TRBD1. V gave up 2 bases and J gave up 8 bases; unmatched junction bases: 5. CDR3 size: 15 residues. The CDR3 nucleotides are TGTGCCAGCAGTTTATGGACAGGGGGAGAAGAAAAACTGTTTTTT. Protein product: CASSLWTGGEEKLFF.

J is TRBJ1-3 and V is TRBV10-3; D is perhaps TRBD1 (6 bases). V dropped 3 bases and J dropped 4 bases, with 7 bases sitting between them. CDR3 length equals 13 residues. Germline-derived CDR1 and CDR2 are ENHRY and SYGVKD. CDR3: CAISDGQGNTIYF. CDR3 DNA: TGTGCCATCAGTGATGGACAGGGAAACACCATATATTTT.

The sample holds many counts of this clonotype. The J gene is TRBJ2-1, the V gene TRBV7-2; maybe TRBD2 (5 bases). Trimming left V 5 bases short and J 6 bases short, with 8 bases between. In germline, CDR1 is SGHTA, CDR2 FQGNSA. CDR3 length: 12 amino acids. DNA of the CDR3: TGTGCCAGCAGCCGGCGGGCCAATGAGCAGTTCTTC. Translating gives CASSRRANEQFF.

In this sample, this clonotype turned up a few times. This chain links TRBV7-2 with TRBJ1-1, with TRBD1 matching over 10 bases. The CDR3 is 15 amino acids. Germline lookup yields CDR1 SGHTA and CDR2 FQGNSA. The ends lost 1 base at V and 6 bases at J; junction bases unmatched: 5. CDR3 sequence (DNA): TGTGCCAGCAGCTTAGACCGGGACAGGGGTGCTGAAGCTTTCTTT. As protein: CASSLDRDRGAEAFF.

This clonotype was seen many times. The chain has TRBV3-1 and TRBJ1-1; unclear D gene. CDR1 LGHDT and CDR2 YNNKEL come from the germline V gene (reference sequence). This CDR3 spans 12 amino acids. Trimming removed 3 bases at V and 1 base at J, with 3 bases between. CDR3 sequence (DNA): TGTGCCAGCAGCCATACGAACACTGAAGCTTTCTTT. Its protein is CASSHTNTEAFF.

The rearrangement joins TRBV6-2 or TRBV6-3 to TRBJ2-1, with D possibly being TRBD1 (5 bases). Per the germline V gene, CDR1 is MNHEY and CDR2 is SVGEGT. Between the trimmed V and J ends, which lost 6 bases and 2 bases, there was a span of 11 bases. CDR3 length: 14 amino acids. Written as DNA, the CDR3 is TGTGCCAGCAGGGCGTTGACAGCCTACAATGAGCAGTTCTTC. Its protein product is CASRALTAYNEQFF.

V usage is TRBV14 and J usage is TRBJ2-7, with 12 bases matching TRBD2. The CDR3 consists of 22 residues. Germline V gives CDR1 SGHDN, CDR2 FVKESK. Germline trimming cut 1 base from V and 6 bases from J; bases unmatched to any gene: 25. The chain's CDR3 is CASSQGSGLAGRNPRFSREQYF. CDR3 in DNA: TGTGCCAGCAGCCAAGGTTCCGGACTAGCGGGACGAAACCCCCGGTTTTCTCGCGAGCAGTACTTC.

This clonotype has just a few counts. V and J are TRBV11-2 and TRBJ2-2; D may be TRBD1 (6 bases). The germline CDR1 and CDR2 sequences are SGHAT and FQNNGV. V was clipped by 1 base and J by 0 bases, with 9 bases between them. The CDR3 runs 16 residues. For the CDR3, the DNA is TGTGCCAGCAGCTTAGTTTGGGGGCCGAACACCGGGGAGCTGTTTTTT. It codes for CASSLVWGPNTGELFF. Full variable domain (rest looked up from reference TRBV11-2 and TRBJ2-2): EAGVAQSPRYKIIEKRQSVAFWCNPISGHATLYWYQQILGQGPKLLIQFQNNGVVDDSQLPKDRFSAERLKGVDSTLKIQPAKLEDSAVYLCASSLVWGPNTGELFFGEGSRLTVL.

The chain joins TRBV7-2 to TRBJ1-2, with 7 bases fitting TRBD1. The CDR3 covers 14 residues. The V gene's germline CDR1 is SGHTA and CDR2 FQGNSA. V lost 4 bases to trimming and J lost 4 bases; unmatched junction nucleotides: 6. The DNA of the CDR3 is TGTGCCAGCAGCTCGACGACAGGGATCTATGGCTACACCTTC. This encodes CASSSTTGIYGYTF.

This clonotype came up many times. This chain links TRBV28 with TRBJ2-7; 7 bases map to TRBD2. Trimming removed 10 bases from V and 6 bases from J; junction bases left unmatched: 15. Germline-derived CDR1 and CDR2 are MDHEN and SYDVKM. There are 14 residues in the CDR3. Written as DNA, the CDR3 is TGTGCCATCACTTCTGGGGGGGAGCTCCGCGAGCAGTACTTC. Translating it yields CAITSGGELREQYF.

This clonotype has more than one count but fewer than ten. The DNA for the CDR3 is TGTGCCAGCAGTTTGGCGGGACGGTCAGGTTCACCCCTCCACTTT. Its translation: CASSLAGRSGSPLHF. The chain recombines TRBV12-3 or TRBV12-4 with TRBJ1-6; possible D gene TRBD1, 5 bases. CDR3 size: 15 residues. V lost 3 bases and J 9 bases, leaving 15 bases between the germline ends.

In nucleotides, the CDR3 is TGTGCCAGCAGTTACGAGGACCCCATAGATACGCAGTATTTT. Amino acids: CASSYEDPIDTQYF. The chain recombines TRBV28 with TRBJ2-3; D uncertain. Between the trimmed V and J ends, which lost 4 bases and 5 bases, there was a span of 13 bases. Germline V gene sequence: CDR1 MDHEN, CDR2 SYDVKM. There are 14 residues in the CDR3.

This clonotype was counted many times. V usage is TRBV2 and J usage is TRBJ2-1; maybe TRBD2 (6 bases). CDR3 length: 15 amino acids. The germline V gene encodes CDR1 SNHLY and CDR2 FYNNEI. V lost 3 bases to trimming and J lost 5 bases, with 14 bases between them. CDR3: CASSDPGSGHNEQFF. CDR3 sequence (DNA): TGTGCCAGCAGTGATCCGGGGAGCGGGCACAATGAGCAGTTCTTC. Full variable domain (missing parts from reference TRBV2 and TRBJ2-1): EPEVTQTPSHQVTQMGQEVILRCVPISNHLYFYWYRQILGQKVEFLVSFYNNEISEKSEIFDDQFSVERPDGSNFTLKIRSTKLEDSAMYFCASSDPGSGHNEQFFGPGTRLTVL.

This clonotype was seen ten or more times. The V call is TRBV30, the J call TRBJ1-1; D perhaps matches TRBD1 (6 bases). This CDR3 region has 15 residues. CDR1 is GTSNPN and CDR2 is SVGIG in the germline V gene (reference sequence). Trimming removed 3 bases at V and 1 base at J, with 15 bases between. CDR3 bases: TGTGCCTGGAGCCCCCGAGGCAGGGGGAACACTGAAGCTTTCTTT. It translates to CAWSPRGRGNTEAFF.

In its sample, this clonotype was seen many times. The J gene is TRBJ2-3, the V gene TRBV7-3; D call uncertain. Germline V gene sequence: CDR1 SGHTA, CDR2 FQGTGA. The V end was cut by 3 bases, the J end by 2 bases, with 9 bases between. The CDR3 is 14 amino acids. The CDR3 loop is CASSLDGFTDTQYF. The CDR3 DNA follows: TGTGCCAGCAGCTTGGACGGATTCACAGATACGCAGTATTTT.

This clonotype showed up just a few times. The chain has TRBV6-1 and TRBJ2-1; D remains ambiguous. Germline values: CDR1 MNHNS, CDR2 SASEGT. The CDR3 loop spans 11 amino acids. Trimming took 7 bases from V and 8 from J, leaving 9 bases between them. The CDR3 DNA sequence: TGTGCCAGCACCGACCCGGATGAGCAGTTCTTC. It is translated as CASTDPDEQFF.

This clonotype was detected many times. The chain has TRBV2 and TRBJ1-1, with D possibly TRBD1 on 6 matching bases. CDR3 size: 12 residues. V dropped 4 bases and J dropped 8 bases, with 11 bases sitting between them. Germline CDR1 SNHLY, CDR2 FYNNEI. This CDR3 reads CASSVGAYEAFF. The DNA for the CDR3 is TGTGCCAGCAGTGTGGGGGCATACGAAGCTTTCTTT.

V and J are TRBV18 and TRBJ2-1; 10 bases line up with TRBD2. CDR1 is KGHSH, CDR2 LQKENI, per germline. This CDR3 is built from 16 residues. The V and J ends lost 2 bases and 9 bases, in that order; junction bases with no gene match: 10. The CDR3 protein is CASSPDQLAGRFEQFF. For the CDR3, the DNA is TGTGCCAGCTCACCAGATCAACTAGCGGGAAGATTTGAGCAGTTCTTC.

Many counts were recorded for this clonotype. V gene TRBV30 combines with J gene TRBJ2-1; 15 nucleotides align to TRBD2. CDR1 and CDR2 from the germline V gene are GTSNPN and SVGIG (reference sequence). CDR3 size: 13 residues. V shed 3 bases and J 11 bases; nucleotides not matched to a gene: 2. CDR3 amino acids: CAWRGLAGGKQFF. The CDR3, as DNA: TGTGCCTGGAGGGGACTAGCGGGAGGCAAGCAGTTCTTC.

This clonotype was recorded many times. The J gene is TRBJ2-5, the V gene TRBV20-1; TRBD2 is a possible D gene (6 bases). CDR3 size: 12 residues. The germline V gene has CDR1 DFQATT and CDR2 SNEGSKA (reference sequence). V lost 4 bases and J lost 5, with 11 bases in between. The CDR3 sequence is CSAMGGGETQYF. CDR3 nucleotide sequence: TGCAGTGCTATGGGCGGAGGGGAGACCCAGTACTTC.

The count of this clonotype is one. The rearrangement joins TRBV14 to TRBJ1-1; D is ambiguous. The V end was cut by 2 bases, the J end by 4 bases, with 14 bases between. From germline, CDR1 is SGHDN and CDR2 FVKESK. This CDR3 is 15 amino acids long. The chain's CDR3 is CASSQFSGSGTEAFF. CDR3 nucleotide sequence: TGTGCCAGCAGCCAATTTTCGGGTTCCGGCACTGAAGCTTTCTTT.

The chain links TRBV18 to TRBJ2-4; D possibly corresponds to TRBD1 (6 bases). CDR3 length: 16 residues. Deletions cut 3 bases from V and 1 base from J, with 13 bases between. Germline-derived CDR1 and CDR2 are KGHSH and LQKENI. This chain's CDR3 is CASSPSRGMAKNIQYF. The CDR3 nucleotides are TGTGCCAGCTCACCTTCAAGGGGGATGGCCAAAAACATTCAGTACTTC.

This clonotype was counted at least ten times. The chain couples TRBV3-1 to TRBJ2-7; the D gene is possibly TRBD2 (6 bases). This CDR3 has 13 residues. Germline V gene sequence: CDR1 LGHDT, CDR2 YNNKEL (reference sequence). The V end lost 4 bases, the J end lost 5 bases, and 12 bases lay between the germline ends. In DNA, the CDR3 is TGTGCCAGCAGCCGTACGGGAGTCCACGAGCAGTACTTC. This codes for CASSRTGVHEQYF.

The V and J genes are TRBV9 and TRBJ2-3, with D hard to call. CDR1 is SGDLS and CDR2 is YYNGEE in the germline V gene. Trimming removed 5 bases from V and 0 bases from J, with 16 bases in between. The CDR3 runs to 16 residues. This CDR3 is CASSETRLASTDTQYF. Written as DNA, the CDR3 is TGTGCCAGCAGTGAAACCAGGTTGGCTAGCACAGATACGCAGTATTTT.

The CDR3 region has the DNA TGTGCCTGGAGGGGGACAGGGGGGACTGAAGCTTTCTTT. Protein product: CAWRGTGGTEAFF. The rearrangement links TRBV30 to TRBJ1-1; 11 positions agree with TRBD1. Germline assignment: CDR1 GTSNPN and CDR2 SVGIG (reference sequence). The CDR3 contains 13 residues. V gave up 3 bases and J gave up 5 bases; unmatched junction bases: 2.

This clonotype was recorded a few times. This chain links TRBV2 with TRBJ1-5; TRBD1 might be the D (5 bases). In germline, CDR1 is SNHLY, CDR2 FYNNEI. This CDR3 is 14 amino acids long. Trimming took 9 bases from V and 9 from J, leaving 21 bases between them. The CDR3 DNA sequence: TGTGCCAGTAACGGGGGGAACGGCTGGGCGCCCCAGCATTTT. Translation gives CASNGGNGWAPQHF.

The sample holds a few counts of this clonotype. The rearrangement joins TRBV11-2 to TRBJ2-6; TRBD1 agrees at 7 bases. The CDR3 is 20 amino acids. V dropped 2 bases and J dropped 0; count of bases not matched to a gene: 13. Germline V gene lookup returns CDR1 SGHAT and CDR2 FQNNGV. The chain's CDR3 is CASSLRGPGQLNSGANVLTF. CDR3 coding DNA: TGTGCCAGCAGCTTAAGGGGGCCGGGACAGCTAAACTCTGGGGCCAACGTCCTGACTTTC. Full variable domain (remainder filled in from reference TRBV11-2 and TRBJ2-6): EAGVAQSPRYKIIEKRQSVAFWCNPISGHATLYWYQQILGQGPKLLIQFQNNGVVDDSQLPKDRFSAERLKGVDSTLKIQPAKLEDSAVYLCASSLRGPGQLNSGANVLTFGAGSRLTVL.

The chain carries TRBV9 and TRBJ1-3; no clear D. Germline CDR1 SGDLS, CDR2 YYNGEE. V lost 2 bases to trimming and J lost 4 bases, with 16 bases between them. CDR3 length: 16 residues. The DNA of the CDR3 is TGTGCCAGCAGCGTTTCCTACTCCCCGCCCGGAAACACCATATATTTT. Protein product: CASSVSYSPPGNTIYF.